This is a list of T cell receptor beta chains from one sample in a study of cytotoxic CD8 clonotypes in ibrutinib-treated CLL. Sequencing used immunoSEQ multiplex PCR; TCRdb keeps in-frame clones, though not all of them. The sample lists about 300,000 clones; approximately 67% were seen once. The sample here was PBMCs, taken after 36 months of ibrutinib treatment. The receptors derive from a human donor with chronic lymphocytic leukemia. Both conserved end residues are part of each CDR3. D genes are given only for firm matches.

D,J,V,CDR3
TRBD1,TRBJ1-5,TRBV5-8,CASSQQGNQPQHF
TRBD2,TRBJ2-3,TRBV5-1,CASSPGTSVEDTQYF
TRBD2,TRBJ2-3,TRBV9,CASSSPDTAGGPTDTQYF
.,TRBJ1-1,TRBV6-6,CASLIGGRTEAFF
.,TRBJ2-7,TRBV7-9,CASSYETYEQYF
.,TRBJ2-7,TRBV5-1,CASSLAGTSTYEQYF
TRBD1,TRBJ2-7,TRBV6-1,CASSPTGVIYEQYF
.,TRBJ2-2,TRBV28,CASSPRQMIAGELFF
.,TRBJ2-3,TRBV7-2,CASSSSGDTQYF
.,TRBJ1-5,TRBV29-1,CSLTTARGTNQPQHF
.,TRBJ2-5,TRBV28,CASSSPRAVYQETQYF
.,TRBJ1-6,TRBV7-9,CASSWGMGNNSPLHF
.,TRBJ2-1,TRBV5-1,CASRSDPSSYNEQFF
.,TRBJ1-4,TRBV23-1,CASSHRRVTNEKLFF
.,TRBJ1-5,TRBV4-3,CASSQDWGRGLGTRVLPQHF
.,TRBJ1-6,TRBV5-4,CASSLSNPGQSPLHF
TRBD2,TRBJ2-7,TRBV6-5,CASRLTSGAYEQYF
.,TRBJ2-7,TRBV9,CASSAPGTRPYEQYF
.,TRBJ2-7,TRBV6-1,CASSLSRDGYYEQYF
.,TRBJ2-6,TRBV25-1,CASSDFEAPNVLTF
TRBD2,TRBJ2-1,TRBV27,CASSSLAGVRNEQFF